The next 10 T cell receptor beta chains were all read from a single sample in a study of shared clonotypes between healthy human individuals. Libraries were prepared by immunoSEQ multiplex PCR; TCRdb keeps only in-frame clonotypes and omits some of them. The sample includes 780,000 or so clones, 72% of them seen just once. Sequenced material: memory CD4+ T cells sorted from blood. Subset given: CD45RA-negative fraction. The receptors were sampled from a woman aged 25 to 39 in good health.

The V call is TRBV10-3, the J call TRBJ1-6; 8 bases are shared with TRBD1. This CDR3 spans 15 amino acids. Germline V gene lookup returns CDR1 ENHRY and CDR2 SYGVKD. V was pared by 3 bases and J by 7 bases, with 5 bases of the junction left unmatched. The CDR3 protein is CAISDDRGRNSPLHF. In DNA form, the CDR3 reads TGTGCCATCAGTGACGACAGGGGTCGCAATTCACCCCTCCACTTT.

The gene calls are TRBV29-1 and TRBJ2-1; D perhaps matches TRBD2 (6 bases). Trimming left V 4 bases short and J 5 bases short, with 12 bases between. Looked up from germline, CDR1 is SQVTM and CDR2 is ANQGSEA. There are 13 residues in the CDR3. As DNA, the CDR3 is TGCAGCGTTGCACGGGAGTTAAACAATGAGCAGTTCTTC. It specifies CSVARELNNEQFF.

The rearrangement uses TRBV11-2 and TRBJ2-3; 7 bases are shared with TRBD2. The CDR3 sequence is 15 residues long. Germline values: CDR1 SGHAT, CDR2 FQNNGV. The J segment lost 0 bases and the V segment lost 2 bases, leaving 2 bases of the junction unmatched. The CDR3 sequence is CASSLRGVSTDTQYF. In nucleotides, the CDR3 is TGTGCCAGCAGCTTACGGGGGGTTAGCACAGATACGCAGTATTTT.

The chain is built from TRBV5-1 and TRBJ2-3; 7 nucleotides line up with TRBD2. The germline CDR1 and CDR2 sequences are SGHRS and YFSETQ. The CDR3 covers 14 residues. J lost 8 bases, V lost 1 base, and 7 bases had no gene match. The CDR3 loop is CASSLRSGEGTQYF. CDR3 DNA: TGCGCCAGCAGCTTGAGGTCCGGGGAGGGTACGCAGTATTTT.

This clone was counted between two and nine times. This chain connects TRBV4-1 to TRBJ2-3, with 7 bases identical to TRBD2. The CDR3 totals 15 residues. CDR1 and CDR2 from the germline V gene are MGHRA and YSYEKL. V gave up 6 bases and J gave up 4 bases; unmatched junction bases: 10. The CDR3 protein is CASSSVGGVSDTQYF. Here the CDR3 DNA reads TGCGCCAGCAGTTCGGTGGGAGGGGTGTCAGATACGCAGTATTTT.

The rearrangement joins TRBV11-3 to TRBJ2-3; tentative D call: TRBD2 (7 bases). CDR3 size: 20 residues. V was pared by 2 bases and J by 1 base, with 25 bases between. Looked up from germline, CDR1 is SGHNT and CDR2 is YENEEA. The chain's CDR3 is CASSLSPSSGTGAGTDTQYF. DNA for the CDR3: TGTGCCAGCAGCTTATCCCCTTCTAGCGGTACGGGGGCCGGCACAGATACGCAGTATTTT.

With respect to this clone: At the DNA level, this CDR3 is encoded by other sequences in the same sample as well. This rearrangement joins TRBV28 to TRBJ2-1; D uncertain. The CDR3 spans 11 residues. Germline assignment: CDR1 MDHEN and CDR2 SYDVKM. V was clipped by 5 bases and J by 7 bases, with 6 bases between them. CDR3 nucleotide sequence: TGTGCCAGCAGTCTAAGAAATGAGCAGTTCTTC. Protein sequence: CASSLRNEQFF. Full variable domain (rest looked up from reference TRBV28 and TRBJ2-1): DVKVTQSSRYLVKRTGEKVFLECVQDMDHENMFWYRQDPGLGLRLIYFSYDVKMKEKGDIPEGYSVSREKKERFSLILESASTNQTSMYLCASSLRNEQFFGPGTRLTVL.

To note about this clone: This sample also contains other DNA sequences that code for the same CDR3. The V gene is TRBV5-1, the J gene TRBJ2-2; 7 nucleotides match TRBD1. V was clipped by 2 bases and J by 0 bases; unmatched bases: 1. This CDR3 has 15 amino acids. CDR1 is SGHRS and CDR2 is YFSETQ in the germline V gene. The CDR3 loop is CASSFGTANTGELFF. For the CDR3, the DNA is TGCGCCAGCAGCTTCGGGACAGCGAACACCGGGGAGCTGTTTTTT.

This clone was picked up one time. This chain links TRBV15 with TRBJ2-7; D unresolved. The CDR3 is 15 residues long. The V end lost 0 bases, the J end lost 1 base, and 10 bases lay between the germline ends. The germline gives CDR1 LNHNV, CDR2 YYDKDF (reference sequence). Here the CDR3 DNA reads TGTGCCACCAGCAGAGATCCGCAGACTTCCTACGAGCAGTACTTC. Encoded protein: CATSRDPQTSYEQYF.

The chain's CDR3 is CASSVREGSYEQYF. In DNA form, the CDR3 reads TGTGCCAGCAGTGTACGGGAGGGCTCCTACGAGCAGTACTTC. The J gene is TRBJ2-7, the V gene TRBV2, with 8 bases matching TRBD2. The V segment lost 4 bases and the J segment 0 bases; nucleotides outside the gene matches: 2. CDR3 size: 14 residues. The V gene's germline CDR1 is SNHLY and CDR2 FYNNEI. The full variable domain, completed using reference TRBV2 and TRBJ2-7, is EPEVTQTPSHQVTQMGQEVILRCVPISNHLYFYWYRQILGQKVEFLVSFYNNEISEKSEIFDDQFSVERPDGSNFTLKIRSTKLEDSAMYFCASSVREGSYEQYFGPGTRLTVT.